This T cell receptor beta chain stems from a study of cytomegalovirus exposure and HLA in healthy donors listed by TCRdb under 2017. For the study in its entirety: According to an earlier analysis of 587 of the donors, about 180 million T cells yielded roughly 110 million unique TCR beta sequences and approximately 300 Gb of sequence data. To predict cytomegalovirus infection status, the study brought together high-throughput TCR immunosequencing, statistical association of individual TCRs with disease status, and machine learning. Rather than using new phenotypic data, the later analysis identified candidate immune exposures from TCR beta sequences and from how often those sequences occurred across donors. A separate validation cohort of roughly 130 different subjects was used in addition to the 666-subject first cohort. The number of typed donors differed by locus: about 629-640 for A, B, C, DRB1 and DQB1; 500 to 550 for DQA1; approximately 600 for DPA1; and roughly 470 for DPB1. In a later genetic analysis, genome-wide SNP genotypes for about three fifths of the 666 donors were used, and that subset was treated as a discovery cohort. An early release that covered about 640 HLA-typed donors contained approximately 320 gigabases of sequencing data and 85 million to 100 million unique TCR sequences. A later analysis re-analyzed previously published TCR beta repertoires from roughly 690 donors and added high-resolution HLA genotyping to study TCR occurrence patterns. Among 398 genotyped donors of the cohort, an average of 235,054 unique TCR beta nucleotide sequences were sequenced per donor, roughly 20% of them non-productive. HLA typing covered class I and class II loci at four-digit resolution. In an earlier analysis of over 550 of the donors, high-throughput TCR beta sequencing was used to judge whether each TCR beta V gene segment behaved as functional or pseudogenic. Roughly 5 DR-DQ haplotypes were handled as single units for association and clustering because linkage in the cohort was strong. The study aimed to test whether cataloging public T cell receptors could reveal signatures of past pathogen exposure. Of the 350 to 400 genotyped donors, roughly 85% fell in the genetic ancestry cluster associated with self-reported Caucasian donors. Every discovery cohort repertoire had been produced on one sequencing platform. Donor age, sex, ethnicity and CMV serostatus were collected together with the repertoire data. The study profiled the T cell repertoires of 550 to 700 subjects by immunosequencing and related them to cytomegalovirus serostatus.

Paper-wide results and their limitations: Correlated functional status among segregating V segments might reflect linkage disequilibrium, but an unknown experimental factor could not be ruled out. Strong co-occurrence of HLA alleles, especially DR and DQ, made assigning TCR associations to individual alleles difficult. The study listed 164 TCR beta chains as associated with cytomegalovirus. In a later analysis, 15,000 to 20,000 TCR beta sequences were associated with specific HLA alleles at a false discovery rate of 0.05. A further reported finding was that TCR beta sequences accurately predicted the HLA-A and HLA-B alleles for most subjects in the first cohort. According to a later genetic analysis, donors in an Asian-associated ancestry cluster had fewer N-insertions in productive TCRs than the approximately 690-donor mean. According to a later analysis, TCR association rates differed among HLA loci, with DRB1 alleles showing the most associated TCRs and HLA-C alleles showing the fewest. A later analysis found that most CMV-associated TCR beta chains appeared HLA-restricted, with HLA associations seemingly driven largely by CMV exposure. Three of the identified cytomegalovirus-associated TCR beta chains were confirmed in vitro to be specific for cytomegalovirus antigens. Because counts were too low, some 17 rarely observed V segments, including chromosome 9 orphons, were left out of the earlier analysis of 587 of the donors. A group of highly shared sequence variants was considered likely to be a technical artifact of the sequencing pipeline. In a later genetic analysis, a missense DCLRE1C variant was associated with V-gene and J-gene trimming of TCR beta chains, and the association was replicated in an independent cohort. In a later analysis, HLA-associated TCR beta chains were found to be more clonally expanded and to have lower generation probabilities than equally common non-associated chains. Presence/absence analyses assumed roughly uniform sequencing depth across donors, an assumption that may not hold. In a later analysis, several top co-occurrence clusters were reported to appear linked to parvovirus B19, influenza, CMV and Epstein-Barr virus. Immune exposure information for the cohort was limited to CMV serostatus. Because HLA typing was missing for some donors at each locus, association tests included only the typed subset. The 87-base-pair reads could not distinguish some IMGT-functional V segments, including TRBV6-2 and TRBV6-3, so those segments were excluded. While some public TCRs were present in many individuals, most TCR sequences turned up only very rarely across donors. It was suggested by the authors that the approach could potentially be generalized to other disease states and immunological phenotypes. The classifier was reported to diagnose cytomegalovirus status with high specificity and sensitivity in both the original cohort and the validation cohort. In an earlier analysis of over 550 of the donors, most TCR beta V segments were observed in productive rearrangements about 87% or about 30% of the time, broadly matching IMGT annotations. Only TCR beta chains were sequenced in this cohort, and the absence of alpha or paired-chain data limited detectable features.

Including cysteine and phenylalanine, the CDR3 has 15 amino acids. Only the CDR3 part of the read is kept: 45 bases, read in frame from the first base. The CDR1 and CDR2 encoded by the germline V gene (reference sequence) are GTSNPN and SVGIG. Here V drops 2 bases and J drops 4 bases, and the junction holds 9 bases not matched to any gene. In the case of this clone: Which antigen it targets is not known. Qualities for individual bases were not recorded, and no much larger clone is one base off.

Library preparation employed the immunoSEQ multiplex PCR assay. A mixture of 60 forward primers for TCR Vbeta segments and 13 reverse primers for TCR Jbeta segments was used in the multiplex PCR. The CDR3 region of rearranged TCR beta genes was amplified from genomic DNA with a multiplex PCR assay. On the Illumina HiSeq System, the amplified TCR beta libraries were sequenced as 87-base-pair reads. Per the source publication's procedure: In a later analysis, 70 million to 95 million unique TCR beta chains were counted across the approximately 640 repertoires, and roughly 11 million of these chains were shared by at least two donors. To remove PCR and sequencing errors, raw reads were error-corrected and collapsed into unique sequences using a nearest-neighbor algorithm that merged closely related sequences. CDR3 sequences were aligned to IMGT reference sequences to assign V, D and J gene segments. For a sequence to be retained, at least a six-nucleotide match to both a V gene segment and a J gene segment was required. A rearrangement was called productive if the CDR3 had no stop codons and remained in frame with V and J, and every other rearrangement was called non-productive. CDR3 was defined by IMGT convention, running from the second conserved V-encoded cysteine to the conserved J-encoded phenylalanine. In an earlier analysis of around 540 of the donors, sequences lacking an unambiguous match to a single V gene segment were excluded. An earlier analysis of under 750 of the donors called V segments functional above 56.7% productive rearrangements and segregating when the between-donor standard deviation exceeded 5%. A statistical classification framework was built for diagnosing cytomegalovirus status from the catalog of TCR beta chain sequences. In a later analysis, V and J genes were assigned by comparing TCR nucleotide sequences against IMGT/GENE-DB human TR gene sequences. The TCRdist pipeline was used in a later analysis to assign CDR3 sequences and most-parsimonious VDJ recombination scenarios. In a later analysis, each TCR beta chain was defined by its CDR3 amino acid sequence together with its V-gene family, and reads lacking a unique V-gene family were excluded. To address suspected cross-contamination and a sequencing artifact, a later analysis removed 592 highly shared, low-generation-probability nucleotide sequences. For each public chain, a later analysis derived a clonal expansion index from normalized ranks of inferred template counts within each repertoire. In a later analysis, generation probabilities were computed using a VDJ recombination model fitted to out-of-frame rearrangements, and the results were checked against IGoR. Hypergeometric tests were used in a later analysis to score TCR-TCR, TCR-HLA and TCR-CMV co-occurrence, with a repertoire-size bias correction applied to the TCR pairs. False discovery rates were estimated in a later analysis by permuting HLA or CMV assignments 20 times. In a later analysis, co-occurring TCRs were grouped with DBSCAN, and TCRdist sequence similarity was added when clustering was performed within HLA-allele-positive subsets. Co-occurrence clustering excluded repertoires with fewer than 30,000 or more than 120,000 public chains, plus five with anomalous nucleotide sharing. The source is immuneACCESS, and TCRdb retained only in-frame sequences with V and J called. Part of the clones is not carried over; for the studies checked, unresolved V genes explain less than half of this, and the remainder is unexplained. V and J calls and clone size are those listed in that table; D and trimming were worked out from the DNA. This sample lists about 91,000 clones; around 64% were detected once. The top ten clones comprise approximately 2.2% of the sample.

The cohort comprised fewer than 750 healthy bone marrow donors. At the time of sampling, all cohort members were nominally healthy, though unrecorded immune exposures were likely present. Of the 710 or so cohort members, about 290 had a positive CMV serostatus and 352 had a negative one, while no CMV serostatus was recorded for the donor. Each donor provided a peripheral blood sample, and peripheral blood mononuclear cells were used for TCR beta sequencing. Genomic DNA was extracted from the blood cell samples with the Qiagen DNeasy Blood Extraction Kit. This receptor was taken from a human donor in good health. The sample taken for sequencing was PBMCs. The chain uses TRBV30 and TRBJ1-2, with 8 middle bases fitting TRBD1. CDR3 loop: CAWSTTGAWIYGYTF. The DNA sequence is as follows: TGTGCCTGGAGTACGACAGGGGCATGGATCTATGGCTACACCTTC. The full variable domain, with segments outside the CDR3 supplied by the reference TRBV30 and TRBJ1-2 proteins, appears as SQTIHQWPATLVQPVGSPLSLECTVEGTSNPNLYWYRQAAGRGLQLLFYSVGIGQISSEVPQNLSASRPQDRQFILSSKKLLLSDSGFYLCAWSTTGAWIYGYTFGSGTRLTVV.